A selection of T cell receptor beta chains follows, all from one sample in a study of blood T cell repertoires in COVID-19. Produced via immunoSEQ multiplex PCR; TCRdb's table is partial and in-frame only. The data hold 250,000 or so clones, with around 82% observed a single time. The sequencing input was PBMCs or T cells enriched from blood (not recorded which). The origin of the receptors is a woman in her thirties or forties who had been exposed to COVID-19. Each CDR3 is given with its conserved first and last residue. D genes are given only for firm matches. Rows give clone size only sometimes, using once, few, many, or a class for an expanded clone.

v_gene: TRBV4-2; abundance: .; j_gene: TRBJ2-2; d_gene: .; CDR3aa: CASSHSTGQNTGELFF; CDR3nt: TGTGCCAGCAGCCATTCTACGGGACAAAACACCGGGGAGCTGTTTTTT
v_gene: TRBV19; abundance: .; j_gene: TRBJ2-7; d_gene: .; CDR3aa: CASSIGGEQYF; CDR3nt: TGTGCCAGTAGTATCGGAGGAGAGCAGTACTTC
v_gene: TRBV7-2; abundance: .; j_gene: TRBJ1-1; d_gene: TRBD1; CDR3aa: CASSVTGQGFGNTEAFF; CDR3nt: TGTGCCAGCAGCGTCACGGGACAGGGCTTCGGGAACACTGAAGCTTTCTTT
v_gene: TRBV19; abundance: .; j_gene: TRBJ1-1; d_gene: .; CDR3aa: CASSPQGRDTEAFF; CDR3nt: TGTGCCAGTAGTCCACAGGGAAGGGACACTGAAGCTTTCTTT
v_gene: TRBV12-3/TRBV12-4; abundance: .; j_gene: TRBJ2-1; d_gene: .; CDR3aa: CASSSGWVNEQFF; CDR3nt: TGTGCCAGCAGTTCAGGGTGGGTGAATGAGCAGTTCTTC
v_gene: TRBV3-1/TRBV3-2; abundance: few; j_gene: TRBJ1-2; d_gene: TRBD1; CDR3aa: CASSLRDSWDGYTF; CDR3nt: TGTGCCAGCAGCCTCCGGGACAGCTGGGATGGCTACACCTTC
v_gene: TRBV30; abundance: .; j_gene: TRBJ2-3; d_gene: TRBD2; CDR3aa: CAWLTGGTDTQYF; CDR3nt: TGTGCCTGGCTAACGGGGGGTACAGATACGCAGTATTTT
v_gene: TRBV3-1/TRBV3-2; abundance: .; j_gene: TRBJ2-1; d_gene: .; CDR3aa: CASSQDRGLPYNEQFF; CDR3nt: TGTGCCAGCAGCCAAGATCGAGGACTACCCTACAATGAGCAGTTCTTC
v_gene: TRBV2; abundance: once; j_gene: TRBJ1-3; d_gene: .; CDR3aa: CASSEARVLSGNTIYF; CDR3nt: TGTGCCAGCAGTGAGGCCAGGGTTTTATCTGGAAACACCATATATTTT
v_gene: TRBV27; abundance: once; j_gene: TRBJ1-2; d_gene: .; CDR3aa: CASSLRGGDYGYTF; CDR3nt: TGTGCCAGCAGTTTACGGGGTGGGGACTATGGCTACACCTTC
v_gene: TRBV2; abundance: .; j_gene: TRBJ2-5; d_gene: TRBD2; CDR3aa: CASRPLAGAYQETQYF; CDR3nt: TGTGCCAGCAGGCCCCTAGCGGGGGCTTACCAAGAGACCCAGTACTTC
v_gene: TRBV6-5; abundance: .; j_gene: TRBJ1-1; d_gene: TRBD1; CDR3aa: CASSTGTGPGTEAFF; CDR3nt: TGTGCCAGCAGTACCGGGACAGGGCCGGGCACTGAAGCTTTCTTT
v_gene: TRBV2; abundance: .; j_gene: TRBJ1-5; d_gene: TRBD1; CDR3aa: CASSEGQGSAQPQHF; CDR3nt: TGTGCCAGCAGTGAAGGACAGGGGTCGGCCCAGCCCCAGCATTTT
v_gene: TRBV3-1/TRBV3-2; abundance: medium-sized; j_gene: TRBJ1-1; d_gene: .; CDR3aa: CASSQLAGEAFF; CDR3nt: TGTGCCAGCAGCCAACTAGCAGGTGAGGCTTTCTTT
v_gene: TRBV5-1; abundance: .; j_gene: TRBJ2-1; d_gene: TRBD1; CDR3aa: CASSLGQQGRNEQFF; CDR3nt: TGCGCCAGCAGCTTGGGTCAACAGGGGAGAAATGAGCAGTTCTTC
v_gene: TRBV27; abundance: .; j_gene: TRBJ2-1; d_gene: .; CDR3aa: CASSSLQGARNEQFF; CDR3nt: TGTGCCAGCAGTTCCCTACAGGGTGCGCGAAATGAGCAGTTCTTC
v_gene: TRBV19; abundance: .; j_gene: TRBJ1-1; d_gene: .; CDR3aa: CASSTPFMGREGVNTEAFF; CDR3nt: TGTGCCAGTAGTACCCCCTTTATGGGCAGGGAGGGAGTAAACACTGAAGCTTTCTTT
v_gene: TRBV10-3; abundance: .; j_gene: TRBJ2-5; d_gene: .; CDR3aa: CAISDPEETQYF; CDR3nt: TGTGCCATCAGTGACCCCGAAGAGACCCAGTACTTC
v_gene: TRBV2; abundance: .; j_gene: TRBJ2-6; d_gene: .; CDR3aa: CASSELYSGANVLTF; CDR3nt: TGTGCCAGCAGTGAATTGTACTCTGGGGCCAACGTCCTGACTTTC
v_gene: TRBV18; abundance: .; j_gene: TRBJ1-1; d_gene: .; CDR3aa: CASSVQVNTEAFF; CDR3nt: TGTGCCAGCTCCGTCCAGGTCAACACTGAAGCTTTCTTT
v_gene: TRBV9; abundance: .; j_gene: TRBJ1-2; d_gene: .; CDR3aa: CASSRESTNNYGYTF; CDR3nt: TGTGCCAGCAGCCGGGAGTCAACCAATAACTATGGCTACACCTTC
v_gene: TRBV19; abundance: .; j_gene: TRBJ1-1; d_gene: TRBD1; CDR3aa: CASSPWGQGTEAFF; CDR3nt: TGTGCCAGTAGTCCATGGGGACAGGGCACTGAAGCTTTCTTT
v_gene: TRBV15; abundance: .; j_gene: TRBJ1-5; d_gene: .; CDR3aa: CATSGERSQPQHF; CDR3nt: TGTGCCACCAGCGGGGAGAGAAGTCAGCCCCAGCATTTT
v_gene: TRBV5-5; abundance: .; j_gene: TRBJ2-1; d_gene: .; CDR3aa: CASSLAYEQFF; CDR3nt: TGTGCCAGCAGCTTGGCATATGAGCAGTTCTTC
v_gene: TRBV7-3; abundance: .; j_gene: TRBJ1-1; d_gene: TRBD1; CDR3aa: CASSTTPTGEGAFF; CDR3nt: TGTGCCAGCAGCACTACGCCGACAGGGGAGGGAGCTTTCTTT
v_gene: TRBV3-1/TRBV3-2; abundance: .; j_gene: TRBJ2-6; d_gene: .; CDR3aa: CASSARGANVLTF; CDR3nt: TGTGCCAGCAGCGCCAGGGGGGCCAACGTCCTGACTTTC
v_gene: TRBV6-5; abundance: .; j_gene: TRBJ2-7; d_gene: .; CDR3aa: CASSYGGSNYEQYF; CDR3nt: TGTGCCAGCAGTTATGGGGGCTCCAACTACGAGCAGTACTTC
v_gene: TRBV5-1; abundance: .; j_gene: TRBJ2-7; d_gene: TRBD1; CDR3aa: CASSGTGTGGPEQYF; CDR3nt: TGCGCCAGCAGCGGAACCGGGACAGGGGGCCCCGAGCAGTACTTC
v_gene: TRBV12-3/TRBV12-4; abundance: .; j_gene: TRBJ2-3; d_gene: .; CDR3aa: CASSLLEVDTQYF; CDR3nt: TGTGCCAGCAGTTTACTCGAGGTAGATACGCAGTATTTT
v_gene: TRBV18; abundance: .; j_gene: TRBJ1-1; d_gene: .; CDR3aa: CASSPPGSLNTEAFF; CDR3nt: TGTGCCAGCTCACCTCCGGGGTCCCTCAACACTGAAGCTTTCTTT
v_gene: TRBV7-3; abundance: .; j_gene: TRBJ2-3; d_gene: TRBD2; CDR3aa: CASSAGLGNTQYF; CDR3nt: TGTGCCAGCAGCGCCGGACTAGGCAATACGCAGTATTTT
v_gene: TRBV10-3; abundance: .; j_gene: TRBJ1-2; d_gene: TRBD1; CDR3aa: CVISYPQGAWGGYTF; CDR3nt: TGTGTCATCAGTTACCCTCAGGGGGCGTGGGGTGGCTACACCTTC
v_gene: TRBV30; abundance: .; j_gene: TRBJ1-1; d_gene: TRBD1; CDR3aa: CAWSSRGRNGEAFF; CDR3nt: TGTGCCTGGAGTTCTAGGGGGCGAAACGGTGAAGCTTTCTTT
v_gene: TRBV7-2; abundance: .; j_gene: TRBJ1-2; d_gene: TRBD1; CDR3aa: CASSKPTGGADGYTF; CDR3nt: TGTGCCAGCAGCAAACCCACAGGGGGCGCGGATGGCTACACCTTC
v_gene: TRBV19; abundance: .; j_gene: TRBJ2-7; d_gene: TRBD2; CDR3aa: CASSRLVSGGEQYF; CDR3nt: TGTGCCAGTAGTCGACTAGTATCGGGGGGTGAGCAGTACTTC
v_gene: TRBV18; abundance: .; j_gene: TRBJ1-4; d_gene: .; CDR3aa: CASSPPPPEATNEKLFF; CDR3nt: TGTGCCAGCTCACCACCGCCGCCAGAGGCAACTAATGAAAAACTGTTTTTT